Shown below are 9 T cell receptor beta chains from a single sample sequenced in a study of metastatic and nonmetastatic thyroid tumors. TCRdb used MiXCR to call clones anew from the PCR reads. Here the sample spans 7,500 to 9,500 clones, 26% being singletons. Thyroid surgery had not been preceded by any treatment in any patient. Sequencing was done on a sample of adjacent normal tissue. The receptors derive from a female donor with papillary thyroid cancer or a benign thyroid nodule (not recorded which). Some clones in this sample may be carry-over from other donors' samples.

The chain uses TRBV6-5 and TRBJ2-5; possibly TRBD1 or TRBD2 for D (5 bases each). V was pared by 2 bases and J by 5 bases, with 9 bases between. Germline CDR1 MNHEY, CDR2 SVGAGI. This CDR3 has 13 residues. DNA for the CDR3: TGTGCCAGCAGTTACAGGGGAGAGGAGACCCAGTACTTC. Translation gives CASSYRGEETQYF.

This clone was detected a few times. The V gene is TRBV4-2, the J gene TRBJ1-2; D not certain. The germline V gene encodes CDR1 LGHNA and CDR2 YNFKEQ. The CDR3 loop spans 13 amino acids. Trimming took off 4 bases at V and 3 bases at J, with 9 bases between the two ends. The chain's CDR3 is CASSPGPDYGYTF. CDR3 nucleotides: TGTGCCAGCAGCCCCGGGCCAGACTATGGCTACACCTTC.

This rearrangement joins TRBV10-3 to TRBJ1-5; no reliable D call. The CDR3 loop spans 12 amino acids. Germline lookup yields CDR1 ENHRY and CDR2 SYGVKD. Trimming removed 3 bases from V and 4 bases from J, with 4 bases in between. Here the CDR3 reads CAISDGNQPQHF. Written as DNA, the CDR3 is TGTGCCATCAGTGATGGGAATCAGCCCCAGCATTTT.

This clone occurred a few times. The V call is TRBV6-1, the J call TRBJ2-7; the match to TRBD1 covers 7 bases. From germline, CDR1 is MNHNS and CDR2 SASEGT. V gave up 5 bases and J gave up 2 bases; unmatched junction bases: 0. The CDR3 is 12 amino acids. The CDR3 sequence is CASSTGAYEQYF. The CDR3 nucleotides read TGTGCCAGCAGTACAGGGGCCTACGAGCAGTACTTC.

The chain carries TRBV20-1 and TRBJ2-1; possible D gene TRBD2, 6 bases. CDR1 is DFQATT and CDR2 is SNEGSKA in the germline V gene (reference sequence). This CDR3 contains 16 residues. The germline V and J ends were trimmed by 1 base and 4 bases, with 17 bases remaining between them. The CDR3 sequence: CSARVSSGVRYNEQFF. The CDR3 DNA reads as TGCAGTGCTAGAGTGAGTAGCGGAGTGAGGTACAATGAGCAGTTCTTC.

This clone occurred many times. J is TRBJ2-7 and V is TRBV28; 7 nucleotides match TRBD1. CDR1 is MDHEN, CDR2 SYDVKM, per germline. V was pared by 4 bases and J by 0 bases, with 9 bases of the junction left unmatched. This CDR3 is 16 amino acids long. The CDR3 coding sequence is TGTGCCAGCAGTTCGGAAGGACAGGCTCTCTCCTACGAGCAGTACTTC. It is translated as CASSSEGQALSYEQYF.

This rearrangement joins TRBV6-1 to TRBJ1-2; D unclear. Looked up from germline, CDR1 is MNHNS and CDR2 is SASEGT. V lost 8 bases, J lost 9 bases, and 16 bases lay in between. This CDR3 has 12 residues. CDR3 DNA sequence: TGTGCCAGCCGCGCCTCGGCAGAAAGCTACACCTTC. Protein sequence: CASRASAESYTF.

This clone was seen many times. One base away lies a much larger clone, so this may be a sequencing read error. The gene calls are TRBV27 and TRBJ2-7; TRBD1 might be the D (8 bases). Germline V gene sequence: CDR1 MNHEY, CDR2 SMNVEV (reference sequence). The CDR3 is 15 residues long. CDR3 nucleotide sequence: TGTGCCGGCAGTTTATCAACAGGGGGGGGTTACGAGCAGTACTTC. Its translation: CAGSLSTGGGYEQYF.

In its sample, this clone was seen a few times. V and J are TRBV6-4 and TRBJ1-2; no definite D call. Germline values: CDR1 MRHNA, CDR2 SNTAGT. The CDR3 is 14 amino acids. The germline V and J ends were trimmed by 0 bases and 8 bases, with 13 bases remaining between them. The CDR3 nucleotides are TGTGCCAGCAGTGACTCGAAAAGGGTTGGCGGCTACACCTTC. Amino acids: CASSDSKRVGGYTF.